In this sample, the clone carrying this T cell receptor beta chain turned up once. For unsorted PBMC, 300 ng DNA per replicate equaled approximately 30,000 T cell genomes. Per the original data handling: Filtering differed, since immunoSEQ gave only junction sequences and no quality scores. The assay was immunoSEQ multiplex PCR, and TCRdb's table has in-frame clones only and misses some. The V and J calls and clone size are taken from that table; D and trimming were inferred from the DNA. The profile shows approximately 460,000 clones, roughly four fifths of them singletons. The germline gives CDR1 MDHEN, CDR2 SYDVKM. This CDR3 has 12 amino acids. Deletions cut 4 bases from V and 5 bases from J, with 9 bases between. This entry comes from a study of shared clonotypes between healthy human individuals.

The V and J genes are TRBV28 and TRBJ2-7; D uncertain. The sequenced sample was PBMCs. This TCR derives from a woman aged 40 to 50 in good health. Some clones in this sample may be carry-over from other donors' samples. CDR3 coding DNA: TGTGCCAGCAGTTCCGGAAGGAACGAGCAGTACTTC. This gives the protein CASSSGRNEQYF.